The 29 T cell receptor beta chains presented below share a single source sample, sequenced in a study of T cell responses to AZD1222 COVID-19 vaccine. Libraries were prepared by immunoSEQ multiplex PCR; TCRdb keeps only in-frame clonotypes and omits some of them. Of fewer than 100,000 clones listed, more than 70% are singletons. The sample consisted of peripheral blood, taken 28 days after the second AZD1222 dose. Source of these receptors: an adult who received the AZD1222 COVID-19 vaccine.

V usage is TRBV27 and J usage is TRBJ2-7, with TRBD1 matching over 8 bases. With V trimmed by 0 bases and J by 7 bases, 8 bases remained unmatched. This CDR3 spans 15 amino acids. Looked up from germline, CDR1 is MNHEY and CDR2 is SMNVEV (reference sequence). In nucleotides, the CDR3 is TGTGCCAGCAGTTTATCTCATCCCGGGACAGGAGAGCAGTACTTC. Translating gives CASSLSHPGTGEQYF.

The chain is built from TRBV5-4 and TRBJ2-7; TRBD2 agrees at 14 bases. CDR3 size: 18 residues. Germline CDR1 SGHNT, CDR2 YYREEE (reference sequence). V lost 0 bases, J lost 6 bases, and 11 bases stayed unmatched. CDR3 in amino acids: CASSLGHAPGLAGVEQYF. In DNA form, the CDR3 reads TGTGCCAGCAGCTTGGGGCATGCCCCGGGACTAGCGGGAGTCGAGCAGTACTTC.

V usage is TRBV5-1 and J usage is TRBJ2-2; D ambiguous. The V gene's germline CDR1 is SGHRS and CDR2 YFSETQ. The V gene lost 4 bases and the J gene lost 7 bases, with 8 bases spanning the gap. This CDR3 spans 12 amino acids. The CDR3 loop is CASSRLLGELFF. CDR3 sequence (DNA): TGCGCCAGCAGCCGACTTCTCGGGGAGCTGTTTTTT.

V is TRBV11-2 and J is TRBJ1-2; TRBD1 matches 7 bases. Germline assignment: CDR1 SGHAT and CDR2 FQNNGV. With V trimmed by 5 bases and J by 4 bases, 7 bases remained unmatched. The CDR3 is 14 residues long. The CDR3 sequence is CASSLSTGSYGYTF. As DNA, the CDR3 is TGTGCCAGCAGCCTCTCGACAGGGAGCTATGGCTACACCTTC.

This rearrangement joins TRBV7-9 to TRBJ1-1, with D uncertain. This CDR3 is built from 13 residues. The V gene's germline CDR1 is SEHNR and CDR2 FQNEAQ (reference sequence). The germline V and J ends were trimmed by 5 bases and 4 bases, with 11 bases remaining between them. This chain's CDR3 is CASSALEATEAFF. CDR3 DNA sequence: TGTGCCAGCAGCGCCCTTGAGGCCACTGAAGCTTTCTTT.

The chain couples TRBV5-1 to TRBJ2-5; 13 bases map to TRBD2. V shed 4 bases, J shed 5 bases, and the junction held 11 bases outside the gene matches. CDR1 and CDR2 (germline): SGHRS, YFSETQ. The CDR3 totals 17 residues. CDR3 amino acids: CASSTGLAGDAMETQYF. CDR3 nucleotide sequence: TGCGCCAGCAGCACTGGACTAGCGGGAGATGCCATGGAGACCCAGTACTTC.

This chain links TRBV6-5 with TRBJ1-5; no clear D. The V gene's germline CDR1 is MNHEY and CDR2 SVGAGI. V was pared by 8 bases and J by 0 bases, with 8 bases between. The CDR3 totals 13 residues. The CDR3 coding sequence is TGTGCCAGCCAAACTACTAGCAATCAGCCCCAGCATTTT. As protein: CASQTTSNQPQHF.

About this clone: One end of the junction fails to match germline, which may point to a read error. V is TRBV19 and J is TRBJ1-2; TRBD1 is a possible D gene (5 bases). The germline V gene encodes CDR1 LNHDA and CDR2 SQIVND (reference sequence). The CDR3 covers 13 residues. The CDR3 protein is CASRIAQGGGYTF. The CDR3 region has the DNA TGTGCCAGTAGGATAGCCCAGGGCGGTGGCTACACCTTC.

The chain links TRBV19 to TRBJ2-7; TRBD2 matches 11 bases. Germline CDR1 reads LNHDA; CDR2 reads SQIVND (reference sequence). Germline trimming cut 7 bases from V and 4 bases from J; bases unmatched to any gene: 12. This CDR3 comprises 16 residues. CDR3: CASNAGELAGAYEQYF. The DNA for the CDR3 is TGTGCCAGTAATGCGGGAGAACTAGCGGGAGCGTACGAGCAGTACTTC. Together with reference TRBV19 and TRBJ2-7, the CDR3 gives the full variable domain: DGGITQSPKYLFRKEGQNVTLSCEQNLNHDAMYWYRQDPGQGLRLIYYSQIVNDFQKGDIAEGYSVSREKKESFPLTVTSAQKNPTAFYLCASNAGELAGAYEQYFGPGTRLTVT.

The CDR3 loop is CASSGLAGATGELFF. DNA for the CDR3: TGTGCCAGCAGCGGACTAGCGGGAGCCACCGGGGAGCTGTTTTTT. The chain combines TRBV6-5 with TRBJ2-2; TRBD2 agrees at 13 bases. The germline gives CDR1 MNHEY, CDR2 SVGAGI. The junction had 2 bases not matched to a gene; V was cut back by 6 bases and J by 4 bases. CDR3 size: 15 residues.

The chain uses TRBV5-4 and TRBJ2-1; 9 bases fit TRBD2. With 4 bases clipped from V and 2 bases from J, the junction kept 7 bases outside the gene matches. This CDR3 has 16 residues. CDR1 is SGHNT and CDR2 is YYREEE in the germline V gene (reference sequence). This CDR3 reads CASSRSGRRAYNEQFF. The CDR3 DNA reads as TGTGCCAGCAGCCGTAGCGGGAGAAGGGCCTACAATGAGCAGTTCTTC. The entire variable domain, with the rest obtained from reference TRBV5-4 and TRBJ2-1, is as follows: ETGVTQSPTHLIKTRGQQVTLRCSSQSGHNTVSWYQQALGQGPQFIFQYYREEENGRGNFPPRFSGLQFPNYSSELNVNALELDDSALYLCASSRSGRRAYNEQFFGPGTRLTVL.

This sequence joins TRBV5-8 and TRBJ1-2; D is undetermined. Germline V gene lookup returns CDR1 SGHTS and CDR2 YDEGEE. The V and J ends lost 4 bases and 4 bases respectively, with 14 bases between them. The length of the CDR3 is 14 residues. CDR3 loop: CASSPLMAVYGYTF. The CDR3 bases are TGTGCCAGCAGCCCCCTTATGGCAGTCTATGGCTACACCTTC.

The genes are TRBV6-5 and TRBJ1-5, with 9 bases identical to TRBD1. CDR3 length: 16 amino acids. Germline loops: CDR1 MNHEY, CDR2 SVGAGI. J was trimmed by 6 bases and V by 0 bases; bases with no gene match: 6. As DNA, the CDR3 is TGTGCCAGCAGTTACTCAGTATCGGACAGGGGTCAGCCCCAGCATTTT. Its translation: CASSYSVSDRGQPQHF.

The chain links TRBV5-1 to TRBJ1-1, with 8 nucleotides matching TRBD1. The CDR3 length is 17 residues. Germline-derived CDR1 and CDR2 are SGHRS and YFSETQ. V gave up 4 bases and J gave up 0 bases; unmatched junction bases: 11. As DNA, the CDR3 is TGCGCCAGCAGCCCAATAGGACAGGGATCGGTGAACACTGAAGCTTTCTTT. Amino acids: CASSPIGQGSVNTEAFF.

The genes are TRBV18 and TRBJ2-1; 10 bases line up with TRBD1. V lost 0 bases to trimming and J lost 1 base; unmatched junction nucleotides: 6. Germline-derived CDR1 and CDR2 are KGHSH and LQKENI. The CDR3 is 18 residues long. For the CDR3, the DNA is TGTGCCAGCTCACCACCGATCGGACAGGGGGTATCCTACAATGAGCAGTTCTTC. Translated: CASSPPIGQGVSYNEQFF.

CDR3 sequence reads: CASSPLRGQEAFF. The DNA for the CDR3 is TGTGCCAGCTCACCCCTCAGGGGGCAAGAGGCTTTCTTT. The rearrangement uses TRBV18 and TRBJ1-1; 8 bases line up with TRBD1. Per germline, CDR1 KGHSH and CDR2 LQKENI. The CDR3 loop spans 13 amino acids. V gave up 3 bases and J gave up 11 bases; unmatched junction bases: 8.

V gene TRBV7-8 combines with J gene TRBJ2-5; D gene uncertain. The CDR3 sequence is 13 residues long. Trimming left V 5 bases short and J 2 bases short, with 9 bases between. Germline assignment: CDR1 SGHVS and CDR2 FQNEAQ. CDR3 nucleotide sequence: TGTGCCAGCAGCGCACGGTGGCAAGAGACCCAGTACTTC. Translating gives CASSARWQETQYF.

This chain's CDR3 is CASTLGGGSYEQYF. CDR3 bases: TGTGCCAGCACCCTGGGCGGGGGAAGCTACGAGCAGTACTTC. The chain recombines TRBV5-4 with TRBJ2-7; TRBD2 matches 7 bases. The trim removed 6 bases at V and 3 bases at J, leaving 9 bases unmatched. Germline CDR1 and CDR2: SGHNT and YYREEE (reference sequence). The CDR3 loop spans 14 amino acids.

The CDR3 sequence is CASGRLAGSYNEQFF. As DNA, the CDR3 is TGTGCCAGTGGGCGACTAGCGGGATCCTACAATGAGCAGTTCTTC. The chain combines TRBV2 with TRBJ2-1, with 11 positions matching TRBD2. The length of the CDR3 is 15 residues. Trimming took 9 bases from V and 1 from J; bases not matched to a gene: 5. The germline gives CDR1 SNHLY, CDR2 FYNNEI.

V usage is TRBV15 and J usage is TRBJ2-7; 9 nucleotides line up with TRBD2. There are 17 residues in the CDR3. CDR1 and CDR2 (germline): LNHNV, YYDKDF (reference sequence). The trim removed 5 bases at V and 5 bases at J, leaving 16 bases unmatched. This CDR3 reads CATSPGGSGRALNEQYF. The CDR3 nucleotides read TGTGCCACCAGCCCCGGGGGTAGCGGGAGAGCCCTTAACGAGCAGTACTTC.

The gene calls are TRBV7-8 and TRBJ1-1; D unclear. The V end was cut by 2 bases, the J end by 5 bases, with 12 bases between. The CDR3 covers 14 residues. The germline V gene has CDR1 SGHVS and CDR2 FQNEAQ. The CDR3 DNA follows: TGTGCCAGCAGCTTAAGGAGGTCGGGAACTGAAGCTTTCTTT. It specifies CASSLRRSGTEAFF.

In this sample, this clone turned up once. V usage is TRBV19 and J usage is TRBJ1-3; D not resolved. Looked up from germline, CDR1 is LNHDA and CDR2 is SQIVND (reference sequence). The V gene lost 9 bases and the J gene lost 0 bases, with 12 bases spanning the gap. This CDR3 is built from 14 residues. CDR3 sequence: CASTILSSGNTIYF. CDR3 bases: TGTGCCAGCACCATACTCTCCTCTGGAAACACCATATATTTT.

In DNA, the CDR3 is TGTGCCAGCAGCGTAGCGCTTCCGACTAGCGGGGCCAATGAGCAGTTCTTC. As protein: CASSVALPTSGANEQFF. The chain couples TRBV9 to TRBJ2-1; 11 bases fit TRBD2. Germline V CDR1 and CDR2: SGDLS, YYNGEE. V was pared by 0 bases and J by 6 bases, with 8 bases of the junction left unmatched. This CDR3 is 17 amino acids long.

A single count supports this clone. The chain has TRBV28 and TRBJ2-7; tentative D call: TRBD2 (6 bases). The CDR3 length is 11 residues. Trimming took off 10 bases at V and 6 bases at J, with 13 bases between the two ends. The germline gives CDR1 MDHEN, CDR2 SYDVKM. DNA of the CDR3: TGTGCCACGGAGGGGAGAGCCGAGCAGTACTTC. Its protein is CATEGRAEQYF.

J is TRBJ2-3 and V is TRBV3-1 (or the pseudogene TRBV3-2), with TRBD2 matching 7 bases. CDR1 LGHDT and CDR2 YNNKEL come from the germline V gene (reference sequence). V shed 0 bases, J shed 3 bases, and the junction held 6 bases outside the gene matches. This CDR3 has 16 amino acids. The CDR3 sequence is CASSQDLVGGTDTQYF. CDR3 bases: TGTGCCAGCAGCCAAGATCTTGTGGGGGGGACAGATACGCAGTATTTT.

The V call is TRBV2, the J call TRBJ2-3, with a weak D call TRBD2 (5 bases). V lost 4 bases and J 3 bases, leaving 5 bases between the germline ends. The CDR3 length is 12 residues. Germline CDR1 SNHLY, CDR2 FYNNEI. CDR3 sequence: CASSGETDTQYF. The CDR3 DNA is TGTGCCAGCAGTGGGGAGACAGATACGCAGTATTTT.

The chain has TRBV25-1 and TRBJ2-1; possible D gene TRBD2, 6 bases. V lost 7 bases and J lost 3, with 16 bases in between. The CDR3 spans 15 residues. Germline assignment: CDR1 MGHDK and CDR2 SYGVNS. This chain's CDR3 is CASTPGDVRYNEQFF. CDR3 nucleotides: TGTGCCAGCACCCCGGGGGACGTACGCTACAATGAGCAGTTCTTC.

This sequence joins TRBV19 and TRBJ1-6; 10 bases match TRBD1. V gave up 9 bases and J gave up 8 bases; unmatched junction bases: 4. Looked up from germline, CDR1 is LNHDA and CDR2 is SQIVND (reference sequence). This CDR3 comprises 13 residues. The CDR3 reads CASQGQGYSPLHF. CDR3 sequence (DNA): TGTGCCAGCCAGGGACAGGGGTATTCACCCCTCCACTTT.

The CDR3 coding sequence is TGTGCCAGCAGTTTATTAAGGGAGATGCGCTACACCTTC. Protein product: CASSLLREMRYTF. This chain links TRBV28 with TRBJ1-2; D is unclear. There are 13 residues in the CDR3. The V gene lost 1 base and the J gene lost 9 bases, with 12 bases spanning the gap. Per the germline V gene, CDR1 is MDHEN and CDR2 is SYDVKM.